This entry is about one T cell receptor (beta chain). This clone occurred once. Its antigen is still unknown. Per-base qualities were not stored, and no clone one base away is much larger. Trimming at the junction amounts to 2 bases on V and 0 bases on J, and the germline ends lie 9 bases apart. From its cysteine to its phenylalanine, the CDR3 spans 15 amino acids. Of the read, only the CDR3 DNA is kept; its 45 bases are in frame from base 1. The germline V gene specifies SGHDT as CDR1 and YYEEEE as CDR2. The CDR3 regions of human TCRbeta chains were analyzed by immunosequencing. The source study handled its data this way. TCRs in the repertoires were matched against a reference library of SARS-CoV-2-specific TCRs that had been generated with the MIRA antigen-specificity platform. Breadth meant the fraction of unique TCRs that were SARS-CoV-2-associated, whereas depth meant the fraction of total T cells that were SARS-CoV-2-associated. Using the MIRA data, each spike-specific TCR was mapped to the spike region that the TCR reacts to and placed in a CD4 or CD8 class. Log10-transformed breadth and depth values were compared by one-way ANOVA with Sidak's multiple comparisons tests. The table was pulled from immuneACCESS by TCRdb, which kept in-frame rearrangements only. Such tables lose some clones; where checked, under half of the loss comes from unresolved V genes, and the rest has no known cause. V and J calls and clone size are copied from that table; D and trimming were computed from the DNA. This sample comprises some 180,000 clones, 90% to 95% of them detected only once. Approximately 1.7% of the sample rests with the top ten.

These data come from a study of T cell responses to AZD1222 COVID-19 vaccine (dated by TCRdb to 2020 to 2022). For context, the study as a whole: A total of about 240 trial participants underwent TCR sequencing, of whom 200 to 220 received two doses of AZD1222 and around 26 received two doses of the MenACWY control vaccine. Trial participants were enrolled by age into subgroups of 18-55, 56-69 and 70-plus years, and around 150, 28 and 57 TCR-sequenced participants, respectively, were included in these subgroups.

This specimen's time point label, per the study, means: about 28 days (+/-7) after the second vaccine dose. AZD1222 recipients with second doses at about 4 weeks or about 12 weeks were pooled, because spike-specific TCR depth and breadth did not differ between schedules. The vaccinee samples were drawn from two UK trials, COV001 and COV002, one of which was a single-blind randomized controlled phase 2/3 trial testing AZD1222 (ChAdOx1 nCoV-19) in healthy adults. For TCRbeta chain sequencing, PBMC samples from trial participants were taken at day 0 and at day 28 after the second dose. The paper as a whole reports these results and caveats: Epitopes outside the regions mutated in the B.1.351 and B.1.1.7 variants were reportedly recognized by nearly half of the unique spike-specific TCRs. Most participants were white British and females outnumbered males, and the authors suggested that clonal diversity may have been underestimated. In the small 56-69-year group, the increase in depth fell short of significance, most likely because of low power. Only five or six AZD1222 recipients were SARS-CoV-2 seropositive at baseline, limiting conclusions about previously exposed vaccinees. After two AZD1222 doses, spike-specific TCR breadth and depth were significantly higher than at day 0 and than in MenACWY recipients. Vaccine-associated CD4 TCRs spanned the whole spike protein, with dominant responses in regions 160-218 and 743-854. Because no samples from the day 14 peak response were available, repertoires could be characterized only after the peak T cell response.

The V and J segments used are TRBV5-6 and TRBJ1-3, with TRBD1 tentatively as D gene (5 bases match). The TCR comes from an adult who received the AZD1222 COVID-19 vaccine. The sample consisted of peripheral blood, taken 28 days after the second AZD1222 dose. Read as DNA, the sequence is TGTGCCAGCAGCTTATTCGGGACCTCTGGAAACACCATATATTTT. Its protein product is CASSLFGTSGNTIYF.